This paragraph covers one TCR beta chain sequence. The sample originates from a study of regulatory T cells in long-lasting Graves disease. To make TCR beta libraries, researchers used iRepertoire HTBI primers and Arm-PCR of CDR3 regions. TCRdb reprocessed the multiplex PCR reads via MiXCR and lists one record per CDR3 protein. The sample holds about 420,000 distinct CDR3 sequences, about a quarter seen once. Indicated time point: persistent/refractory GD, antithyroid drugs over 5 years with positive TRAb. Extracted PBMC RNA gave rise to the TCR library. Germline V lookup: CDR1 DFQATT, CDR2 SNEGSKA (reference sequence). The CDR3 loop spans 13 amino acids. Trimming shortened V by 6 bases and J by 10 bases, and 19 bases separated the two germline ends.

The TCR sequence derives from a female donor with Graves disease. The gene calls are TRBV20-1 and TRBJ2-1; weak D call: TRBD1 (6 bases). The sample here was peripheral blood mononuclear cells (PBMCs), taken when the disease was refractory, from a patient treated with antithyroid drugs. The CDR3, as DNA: TGCAGTGCCGTCACGACAGGCCTGGGGGAGCAGTTCTTC. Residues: CSAVTTGLGEQFF.